The rows below give T cell receptor beta chains drawn from one sample of a study of blood T cell repertoires in COVID-19. Sequenced by immunoSEQ multiplex PCR; TCRdb stores in-frame clones only, minus some. Of 100,000 or so clones in the sample, under 95% were seen once. Material for sequencing was peripheral blood. The receptor source for this set is a woman between 50 and 59 years old in a cohort sampled during active COVID-19. Each CDR3 is given with its conserved first and last residue. The order of the fields is D gene, CDR3 length, clone size, J gene, V gene, CDR3 protein, CDR3 DNA. The D gene is left open where the match is weak. Expanded clones get a size class; other rows say once, few or many, or leave the size out.

D: TRBD1; length: 17; size: .; J: TRBJ1-2; V: TRBV2; CDR3: CASRGVLGRGQRGGYTF; DNA: TGTGCCAGCAGAGGCGTCCTCGGGAGGGGGCAAAGAGGTGGCTACACCTTC
D: .; length: 13; size: .; J: TRBJ1-1; V: TRBV5-1; CDR3: CASSFSGDTEAFF; DNA: TGCGCCAGCAGCTTTTCAGGGGACACTGAAGCTTTCTTT
D: .; length: 13; size: .; J: TRBJ1-5; V: TRBV27; CDR3: CASSRQPDQPQHF; DNA: TGTGCCAGCAGTCGACAGCCCGATCAGCCCCAGCATTTT
D: .; length: 14; size: .; J: TRBJ2-7; V: TRBV10-2; CDR3: CASNDGVRGFEQYF; DNA: TGCGCCAGCAACGACGGAGTTCGGGGGTTCGAGCAGTACTTC
D: .; length: 13; size: once; J: TRBJ1-1; V: TRBV18; CDR3: CASSGRAGTEAFF; DNA: TGTGCCAGCTCAGGCAGGGCCGGGACTGAAGCTTTCTTT
D: .; length: 16; size: once; J: TRBJ1-6; V: TRBV27; CDR3: CASFTKTGGVISPLHF; DNA: TGTGCCAGCTTTACCAAGACTGGGGGGGTAATTTCACCCCTCCACTTT
D: .; length: 16; size: .; J: TRBJ1-1; V: TRBV5-5; CDR3: CASSFGRGFGNTEAFF; DNA: TGTGCCAGCAGCTTTGGTCGGGGGTTCGGGAACACTGAAGCTTTCTTT
D: TRBD1; length: 16; size: .; J: TRBJ1-4; V: TRBV5-8; CDR3: CASSLAPQGALKKLFF; DNA: TGTGCCAGCAGCTTGGCCCCCCAGGGGGCGTTGAAAAAACTGTTTTTT
D: TRBD1; length: 12; size: .; J: TRBJ2-5; V: TRBV19; CDR3: CASSGTEETQYF; DNA: TGTGCCAGTAGTGGGACAGAAGAGACCCAGTACTTC
D: .; length: 16; size: few; J: TRBJ1-2; V: TRBV28; CDR3: CASSGRGLAGIYGYTF; DNA: TGTGCCAGCAGCGGGAGGGGCCTGGCGGGCATCTATGGCTACACCTTC
D: TRBD2; length: 15; size: once; J: TRBJ2-1; V: TRBV7-9; CDR3: CASSPGLAGSDEQFF; DNA: TGTGCCAGCAGCCCGGGACTAGCGGGATCCGATGAGCAGTTCTTC
D: TRBD2; length: 15; size: .; J: TRBJ2-1; V: TRBV10-3; CDR3: CAISGPGLLSNEQFF; DNA: TGTGCCATCAGTGGTCCGGGACTACTTAGTAATGAGCAGTTCTTC
D: .; length: 14; size: .; J: TRBJ2-1; V: TRBV5-4; CDR3: CASSLGGEYNEQFF; DNA: TGTGCCAGCAGCTTGGGGGGAGAGTACAATGAGCAGTTCTTC
D: .; length: 15; size: .; J: TRBJ1-2; V: TRBV7-9; CDR3: CASTRTPTGGYGYTF; DNA: TGTGCCAGCACCCGCACCCCAACAGGAGGGTATGGCTACACCTTC
D: .; length: 13; size: .; J: TRBJ2-1; V: TRBV9; CDR3: CASSVATGNEQFF; DNA: TGTGCCAGCAGCGTAGCTACCGGCAATGAGCAGTTCTTC
D: TRBD1; length: 15; size: .; J: TRBJ1-4; V: TRBV30; CDR3: CAWSIMGQINEKLFF; DNA: TGTGCCTGGAGTATAATGGGACAGATTAATGAAAAACTGTTTTTT
D: .; length: 18; size: .; J: TRBJ1-2; V: TRBV19; CDR3: CASTETGGPGAPNYGYTF; DNA: TGTGCCAGTACCGAGACGGGGGGTCCAGGGGCTCCCAACTATGGCTACACCTTC
D: TRBD1; length: 13; size: .; J: TRBJ1-2; V: TRBV12-3/TRBV12-4; CDR3: CASSRQGAHGYTF; DNA: TGTGCCAGCAGTAGACAGGGGGCTCATGGCTACACCTTC
D: .; length: 13; size: .; J: TRBJ1-2; V: TRBV5-1; CDR3: CASSMEGGYGYTF; DNA: TGCGCCAGCAGCATGGAGGGAGGCTATGGCTACACCTTC
D: .; length: 15; size: .; J: TRBJ1-4; V: TRBV18; CDR3: CASSPDGGNNEKLFF; DNA: TGTGCCAGCTCACCAGACGGGGGGAATAATGAAAAACTGTTTTTT
D: .; length: 15; size: .; J: TRBJ1-2; V: TRBV5-6; CDR3: CASRHRTHSNYGYTF; DNA: TGTGCCAGCAGGCATAGGACACACTCTAACTATGGCTACACCTTC
D: .; length: 15; size: once; J: TRBJ1-3; V: TRBV2; CDR3: CASSETGVTGNTIYF; DNA: TGTGCCAGCAGTGAAACCGGGGTAACTGGAAACACCATATATTTT
D: TRBD2; length: 15; size: .; J: TRBJ2-1; V: TRBV18; CDR3: CASSPTSGSHNEQFF; DNA: TGTGCCAGCTCTCCGACTAGCGGGAGTCATAATGAGCAGTTCTTC
D: .; length: 13; size: .; J: TRBJ1-4; V: TRBV12-3/TRBV12-4; CDR3: CASSFGGREKLFF; DNA: TGTGCCAGCAGTTTCGGGGGGCGTGAAAAACTGTTTTTT
D: TRBD2; length: 15; size: .; J: TRBJ2-3; V: TRBV5-1; CDR3: CASSSLAGVADTQYF; DNA: TGCGCCAGCAGCTCTCTGGCGGGAGTGGCAGATACGCAGTATTTT
D: .; length: 16; size: .; J: TRBJ1-3; V: TRBV5-4; CDR3: CASSLAGRGSGNTIYF; DNA: TGTGCCAGCAGCTTGGCGGGCAGGGGATCTGGAAACACCATATATTTT
D: .; length: 14; size: .; J: TRBJ1-2; V: TRBV6-5; CDR3: CASSTIPGVDGYTF; DNA: TGTGCCAGCAGCACGATCCCAGGGGTAGATGGCTACACCTTC
D: TRBD1; length: 15; size: .; J: TRBJ1-1; V: TRBV2; CDR3: CASKQTGVVNTEAFF; DNA: TGTGCCAGCAAACAGACAGGGGTGGTGAACACTGAAGCTTTCTTT
D: .; length: 13; size: .; J: TRBJ1-1; V: TRBV2; CDR3: CASSRDIHTEAFF; DNA: TGTGCCAGCAGCAGGGACATTCACACTGAAGCTTTCTTT
D: TRBD2; length: 14; size: once; J: TRBJ2-1; V: TRBV2; CDR3: CASRAGLSANEQFF; DNA: TGTGCCAGCAGAGCGGGACTCTCCGCCAATGAGCAGTTCTTC
D: .; length: 14; size: .; J: TRBJ2-1; V: TRBV29-1; CDR3: CSESTEVSYNEQFF; DNA: TGCAGCGAGTCGACAGAAGTATCCTACAATGAGCAGTTCTTC
D: .; length: 16; size: .; J: TRBJ2-3; V: TRBV12-5; CDR3: CASASQGRGSTDTQYF; DNA: TGTGCTAGTGCATCCCAGGGGAGAGGGAGCACAGATACGCAGTATTTT
D: TRBD2; length: 16; size: .; J: TRBJ2-3; V: TRBV15; CDR3: CATSRGFSGSTDTQYF; DNA: TGTGCCACCAGCAGAGGTTTTAGCGGGAGCACAGATACGCAGTATTTT
D: TRBD1; length: 15; size: once; J: TRBJ2-3; V: TRBV29-1; CDR3: CSVEGGQGNPDTQYF; DNA: TGCAGCGTTGAAGGAGGACAGGGGAATCCAGATACGCAGTATTTT
D: TRBD1; length: 15; size: once; J: TRBJ1-1; V: TRBV19; CDR3: CASSVLQGAGTEAFF; DNA: TGTGCCAGTAGTGTTCTACAGGGGGCCGGCACTGAAGCTTTCTTT
D: TRBD1; length: 13; size: .; J: TRBJ1-4; V: TRBV10-1; CDR3: CASSETRDSKLFF; DNA: TGCGCCAGCAGTGAGACCCGGGACAGTAAACTGTTTTTT
D: .; length: 14; size: .; J: TRBJ1-5; V: TRBV2; CDR3: CASSPQGMNQPQHF; DNA: TGTGCCAGCAGTCCGCAGGGGATGAATCAGCCCCAGCATTTT
D: .; length: 15; size: .; J: TRBJ2-3; V: TRBV21-1; CDR3: CASNLLASNTDTQYF; DNA: TGTGCCAGCAACCTTCTGGCTAGCAACACAGATACGCAGTATTTT
D: .; length: 12; size: .; J: TRBJ2-7; V: TRBV28; CDR3: CATTSGFYEQYF; DNA: TGTGCCACCACCTCGGGATTCTACGAGCAGTACTTC
D: TRBD1; length: 16; size: .; J: TRBJ1-3; V: TRBV7-9; CDR3: CASSPGQDLGGNTIYF; DNA: TGTGCCAGCAGCCCCGGACAGGACCTCGGTGGAAACACCATATATTTT
D: .; length: 15; size: .; J: TRBJ1-3; V: TRBV29-1; CDR3: CSAADRLLSGNTIYF; DNA: TGCAGCGCCGCCGACAGGCTCCTCTCTGGAAACACCATATATTTT
D: TRBD1; length: 19; size: .; J: TRBJ2-6; V: TRBV5-1; CDR3: CASSSVSGTAASGANVLTF; DNA: TGCGCCAGCAGCTCAGTTTCCGGGACAGCCGCCTCTGGGGCCAACGTCCTGACTTTC
D: TRBD2; length: 16; size: .; J: TRBJ2-4; V: TRBV5-1; CDR3: CASSLGQLAGENIQYF; DNA: TGCGCCAGCAGCTTGGGGCAACTAGCGGGGGAGAACATTCAGTACTTC
D: .; length: 14; size: .; J: TRBJ2-6; V: TRBV29-1; CDR3: CSVEAGSGANVLTF; DNA: TGCAGCGTTGAGGCAGGGTCTGGGGCCAACGTCCTGACTTTC
D: TRBD1; length: 15; size: .; J: TRBJ1-1; V: TRBV18; CDR3: CASSPVNRGWTEAFF; DNA: TGTGCCAGCTCACCAGTGAACAGGGGTTGGACTGAAGCTTTCTTT
D: .; length: 15; size: .; J: TRBJ2-2; V: TRBV9; CDR3: CASSVTGFRTGELFF; DNA: TGTGCCAGCAGCGTTACAGGGTTCCGCACCGGGGAGCTGTTTTTT
D: .; length: 15; size: .; J: TRBJ2-1; V: TRBV3-1/TRBV3-2; CDR3: CASSPLTSSTNEQFF; DNA: TGTGCCAGCAGCCCACTAACAAGCTCCACCAATGAGCAGTTCTTC
D: TRBD2; length: 15; size: .; J: TRBJ2-5; V: TRBV3-1/TRBV3-2; CDR3: CASSRRLAGVGTQYF; DNA: TGTGCCAGCAGCAGACGACTAGCGGGGGTCGGGACCCAGTACTTC
D: .; length: 12; size: .; J: TRBJ1-1; V: TRBV28; CDR3: CASSLRPGRAFF; DNA: TGTGCCAGCAGTTTACGGCCGGGTAGAGCTTTCTTT
D: .; length: 13; size: .; J: TRBJ2-5; V: TRBV19; CDR3: CASSMAPRETQYF; DNA: TGTGCCAGTAGTATGGCCCCGCGGGAGACCCAGTACTTC
D: TRBD1; length: 16; size: once; J: TRBJ2-3; V: TRBV9; CDR3: CASSPTGTGGADTQYF; DNA: TGTGCCAGCAGCCCTACCGGGACAGGGGGCGCAGATACGCAGTATTTT
D: .; length: 13; size: .; J: TRBJ1-1; V: TRBV11-2; CDR3: CASSSQKNTEAFF; DNA: TGTGCCAGCAGCAGCCAAAAGAACACTGAAGCTTTCTTT
D: TRBD1; length: 18; size: .; J: TRBJ1-4; V: TRBV18; CDR3: CASSPTGNLLATNEKLFF; DNA: TGTGCCAGCTCACCGACAGGGAACCTTCTTGCAACTAATGAAAAACTGTTTTTT
D: .; length: 14; size: .; J: TRBJ2-1; V: TRBV10-1; CDR3: CASSLLVWGGEQFF; DNA: TGCGCCAGCAGTTTACTAGTTTGGGGAGGTGAGCAGTTCTTC
D: TRBD2; length: 15; size: .; J: TRBJ2-3; V: TRBV9; CDR3: CASSVGAGGGDTQYF; DNA: TGTGCCAGCAGCGTCGGGGCGGGAGGGGGAGATACGCAGTATTTT
D: .; length: 14; size: .; J: TRBJ1-1; V: TRBV6-1; CDR3: CASSELGRNTEAFF; DNA: TGTGCCAGCAGTGAATTGGGGAGAAACACTGAAGCTTTCTTT
D: .; length: 12; size: .; J: TRBJ1-5; V: TRBV20-1; CDR3: CSASRAGQPQHF; DNA: TGCAGTGCTAGTCGGGCGGGCCAGCCCCAGCATTTT
D: .; length: 14; size: .; J: TRBJ1-6; V: TRBV11-3; CDR3: CASSLETANSPLHF; DNA: TGTGCCAGCAGCTTGGAGACAGCTAATTCACCCCTCCACTTT
D: TRBD2; length: 14; size: .; J: TRBJ2-7; V: TRBV19; CDR3: CASSIVASGDEQYF; DNA: TGTGCCAGTAGTATAGTCGCTAGCGGGGACGAGCAGTACTTC
D: .; length: 16; size: .; J: TRBJ2-2; V: TRBV4-1; CDR3: CASSQTVVGGPGELFF; DNA: TGCGCCAGCAGCCAAACGGTTGTGGGGGGGCCCGGGGAGCTGTTTTTT